This paragraph reports one T cell receptor beta chain. Its target is unknown. The sample originates from a study of identical twins. General study findings and limits: A partial confounding effect on zero-insertion analyses could come from invariant MAIT and iNKT cells. Beta out-of-frame sequences showed weaker excess twin sharing.

A template switching step contributed a universal primer site, while unique molecular identifiers were present in the cDNA. In TCRdb, the 5' RACE reads were re-called with MiXCR into one record per CDR3 protein. The data show fewer than 500,000 distinct CDR3 sequences, roughly 13% seen once. This same sample was also taken into another study, of yellow fever vaccine responses in identical twins.

The sequenced sample was CD4+ T cells sorted from blood. The clonotype originates from a woman aged 18-29 years in good health.

In DNA, the CDR3 is TGTGCCAGCAGCCAAGGCCGACTAGCGGGGGGGACGAACACCGGGGAGCTGTTTTTT. Its protein is CASSQGRLAGGTNTGELFF. The chain uses TRBV3-1 and TRBJ2-2; 14 positions match TRBD2. V lost 1 base, J lost 0 bases, and 4 bases stayed unmatched. The CDR3 loop spans 19 amino acids. In germline, CDR1 is LGHDT, CDR2 YNNKEL (reference sequence).